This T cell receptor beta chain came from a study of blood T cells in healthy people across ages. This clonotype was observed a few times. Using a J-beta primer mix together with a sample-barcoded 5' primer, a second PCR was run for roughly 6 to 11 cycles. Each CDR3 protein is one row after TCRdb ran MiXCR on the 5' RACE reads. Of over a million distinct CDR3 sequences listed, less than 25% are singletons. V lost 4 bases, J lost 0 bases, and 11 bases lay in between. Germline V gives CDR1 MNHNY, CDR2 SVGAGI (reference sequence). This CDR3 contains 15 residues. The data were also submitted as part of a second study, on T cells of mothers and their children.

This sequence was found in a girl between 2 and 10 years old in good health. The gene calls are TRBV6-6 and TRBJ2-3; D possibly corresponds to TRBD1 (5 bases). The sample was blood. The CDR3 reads CASSSIHRSTDTQYF. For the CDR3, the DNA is TGTGCCAGCAGTTCCATCCACAGGAGCACAGATACGCAGTATTTT.